This T cell receptor beta chain originates from a study of blood T cell repertoires in COVID-19. On the study more broadly: PBMCs, B-cell-depleted T cells, or T cells provided the cDNA or gDNA that made up the material.

What the recovered Cohort 3 donors had was two negative PCRs, clearance, or symptom resolution. The method was immunoSEQ multiplex PCR; TCRdb's version includes in-frame clones alone and lacks a portion of them. This table has almost 250,000 clones, around 89% appearing once. Sequenced sample: PBMCs or T cells enriched from blood (not recorded which). The source is a woman in her 30s who had recovered from COVID-19.

CDR3 DNA: TGTGCCAGCAGCTCACCGGACAGGGAGTATGGTCAGTACTTC. Its translation is CASSSPDREYGQYF. This chain uses TRBV7-2 with TRBJ2-7; 8 bases are shared with TRBD1. There are 14 residues in the CDR3. Germline CDR1 SGHTA, CDR2 FQGNSA. V lost 4 bases and J lost 10; bases outside the gene matches: 12.